This TCR beta chain was found in a study of molecular identifiers for immune sequencing clone quantification. At the level of the study: Within a replicate experiment, RNA obtained from either roughly 20,000 or 100,000 naive CD8 cells was divided into five aliquots, and four of those aliquots were then sequenced.

Both previously described methods and listed TCR primers were employed to make bulk TCR libraries. TCRdb used MiXCR to reprocess the PCR reads, holding one entry per CDR3 protein. The repertoire holds roughly 90,000 distinct CDR3 sequences, with roughly 19% as singletons. Deletions cut 7 bases from V and 3 bases from J, with 9 bases between. Germline V gene sequence: CDR1 KGHDR, CDR2 SFDVKD. This CDR3 is 13 amino acids long. Using 10%, 30% or 50% RNA, naive CD8 libraries were derived from around 20,000 to 1,000,000 sorted cells. This clonotype has at least ten counts. The sequencing input was naive CD8+ T cells from blood, with Jurkat cell RNA spiked in. The subset denotes: FACS-sorted CD8+CD4-CCR7+CD45RA+ naive T cells. V gene TRBV24-1 combines with J gene TRBJ2-1; maybe TRBD2 (5 bases). This receptor was obtained from a human donor in good health. Some libraries in this study had Jurkat cell RNA spiked in. In DNA form, the CDR3 reads TGTGCCACCAGGGACTGGAGCTACAATGAGCAGTTCTTC. It translates to CATRDWSYNEQFF.